The text below deals with one T cell receptor (beta chain). Antigen specificity is unknown. This sample is part of a study of post-analysis software for immune sequencing data. About the study: Relapsing-remitting, secondary progressive and progressive-relapsing multiple sclerosis courses were included.

General observations from the study: F measure grouped same-batch samples tightly together. TRBV segments more frequent in patients than in controls numbered five and included TRBV5-6, TRBV5-1 and TRBV20-1. Significantly decreased normalized Chao1 diversity was recorded for multiple sclerosis patients relative to controls.

TCR beta libraries were prepared from cDNA with unique molecular identifiers. Each CDR3 protein is one row after TCRdb ran MiXCR on the PCR reads. The sample consists of some 160,000 distinct CDR3 sequences, roughly 34% of them appearing once. V lost 6 bases, J lost 2 bases, and 10 bases lay in between. The CDR3 loop spans 14 amino acids. CDR1 MNHEY and CDR2 SVGEGT come from the germline V gene. The material sequenced was blood, taken after autologous hematopoietic stem cell transplantation. The receptor's source is a girl aged 5-17 years with multiple sclerosis. The chain links TRBV6-2 or TRBV6-3 to TRBJ2-2; D gene ambiguous. This CDR3 reads CASRSTSNTGELFF. The CDR3 coding sequence is TGTGCCAGCAGGAGTACATCCAACACCGGGGAGCTGTTTTTT.